This T cell receptor (beta chain) is drawn from a study of post-analysis software for immune sequencing data. Germline V gives CDR1 MGHDK, CDR2 SYGVNS. This CDR3 is 13 amino acids long. Trimming removed 4 bases at V and 11 bases at J, with 14 bases between. Unique molecular identifiers were carried by the TCR beta cDNA libraries. There were roughly 0.85 to 11 million T cells, and about half a million cDNA molecules came from them. In TCRdb, the PCR reads were re-called with MiXCR into one record per CDR3 protein. In the table there are hundreds of thousands of distinct CDR3 sequences, around 60% of which are singletons. Points from the study as a whole: Multiple sclerosis was associated with a significant reduction in normalized Chao1 diversity relative to controls. When patients were compared with controls, a handful of TRBV segments were more frequent, TRBV5-6, TRBV5-1 and TRBV20-1 among them.

This clonotype was found once. The antigen is not known. The TCR was taken from a girl aged 2 to 9 with multiple sclerosis. The rearrangement links TRBV25-1 to TRBJ1-4; D might be TRBD1 (5 bases). The specimen sequenced was blood. The CDR3 loop reads CASSAPGREKLFF. DNA of the CDR3: TGTGCCAGCAGTGCTCCGGGACGAGAGAAACTGTTTTTT.